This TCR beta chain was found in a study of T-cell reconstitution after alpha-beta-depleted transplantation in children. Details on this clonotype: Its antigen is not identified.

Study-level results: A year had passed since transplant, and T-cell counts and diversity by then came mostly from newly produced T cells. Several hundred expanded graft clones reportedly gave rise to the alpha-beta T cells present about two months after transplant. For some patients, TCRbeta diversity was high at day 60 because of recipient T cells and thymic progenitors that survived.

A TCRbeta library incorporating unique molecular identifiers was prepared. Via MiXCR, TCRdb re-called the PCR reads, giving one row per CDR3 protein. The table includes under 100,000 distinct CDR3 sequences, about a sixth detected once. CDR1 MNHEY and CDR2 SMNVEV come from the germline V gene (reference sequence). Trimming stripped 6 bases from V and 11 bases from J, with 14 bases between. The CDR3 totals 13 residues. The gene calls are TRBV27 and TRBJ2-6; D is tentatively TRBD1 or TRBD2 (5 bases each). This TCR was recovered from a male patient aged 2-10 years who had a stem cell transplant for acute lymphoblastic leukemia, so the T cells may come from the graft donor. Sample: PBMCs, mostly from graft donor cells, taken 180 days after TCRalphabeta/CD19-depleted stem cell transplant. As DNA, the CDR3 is TGTGCCAGCAGCCACGGGACCGCGTACGTCCTGACTTTC. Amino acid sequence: CASSHGTAYVLTF.